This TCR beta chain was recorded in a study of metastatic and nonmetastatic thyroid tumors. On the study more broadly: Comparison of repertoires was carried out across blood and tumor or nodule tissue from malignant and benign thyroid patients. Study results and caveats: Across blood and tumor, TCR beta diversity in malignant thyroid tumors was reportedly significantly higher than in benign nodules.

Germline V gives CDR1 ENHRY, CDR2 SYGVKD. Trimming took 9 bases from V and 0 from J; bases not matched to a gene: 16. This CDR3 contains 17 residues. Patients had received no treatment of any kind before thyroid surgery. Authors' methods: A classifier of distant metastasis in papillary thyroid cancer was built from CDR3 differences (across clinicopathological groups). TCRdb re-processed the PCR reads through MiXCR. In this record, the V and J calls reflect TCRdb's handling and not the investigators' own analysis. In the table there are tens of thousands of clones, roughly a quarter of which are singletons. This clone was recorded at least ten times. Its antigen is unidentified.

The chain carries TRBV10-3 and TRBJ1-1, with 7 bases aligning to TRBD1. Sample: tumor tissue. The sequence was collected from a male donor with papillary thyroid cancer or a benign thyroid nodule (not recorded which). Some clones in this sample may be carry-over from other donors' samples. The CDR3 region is CAITGAETPKMNTEAFF. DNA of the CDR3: TGTGCCATAACAGGGGCGGAAACACCCAAGATGAACACTGAAGCTTTCTTT.